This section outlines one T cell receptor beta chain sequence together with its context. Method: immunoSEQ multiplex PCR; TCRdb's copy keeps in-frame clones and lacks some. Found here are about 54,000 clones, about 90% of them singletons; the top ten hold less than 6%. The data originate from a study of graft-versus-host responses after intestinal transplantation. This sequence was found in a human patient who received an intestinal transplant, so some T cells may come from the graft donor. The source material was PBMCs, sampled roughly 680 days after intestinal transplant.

CDR3 DNA: TGTGCCAGCAGTGGATTCTCAGTGAGATCTGAAGCTTTCTTT. It is translated as CASSGFSVRSEAFF. The V and J genes are TRBV2 and TRBJ1-1; no definite D call. The V end lost 4 bases, the J end lost 6 bases, and 15 bases lay between the germline ends. The CDR3 is made up of 14 amino acids. CDR1 is SNHLY, CDR2 FYNNEI, per germline.